The present TCR beta chain was sequenced within a study of identical twins (dated by TCRdb to the mid-2010s). A note on the overall study: The study deep-sequenced TCR alpha and beta repertoires from monozygotic twins, unrelated adults of various ages and cord blood to test whether fetal clonotypes persist. To rule out contamination, the twin experiments were replicated at different times with different library preparation protocols.

V loses 1 base of germline sequence and J loses 5 bases, and the interval between the two ends is 11 bases. The CDR3 numbers 14 residues from cysteine through phenylalanine. Only the CDR3 part of the read is kept: 42 bases, read in frame from the first base. CDR1 LGHDT and CDR2 YNNKEL are derived from the germline V gene (reference sequence). Summary of the overall study and its limitations: Invariant T cells such as MAIT and iNKT could partly confound zero-insertion analyses, although diverse VJ usage argued against such confounding for most clonotypes. Compared with coincidental sharing between unrelated individuals, out-of-frame TCR alpha sequences shared between twins had an excess of sequences with low generation probability. Abundant cord blood beta clonotypes carried fewer insertions; young adult naive repertoires showed a weaker similar trend, while memory repertoires showed none. In monozygotic twins, out-of-frame TCR alpha sharing was systematically underestimated by recombination models, although the models agreed with sharing between unrelated individuals. Because the same donors could not be followed over many years, conclusions were based on cross-sectional statistical analysis. The excess sharing between twins in beta out-of-frame sequences was weaker because fewer shared sequences reduced the signal-to-noise ratio.

Library construction relied on 5' RACE. Sequenced using an Illumina HiSeq 2000. A universal primer binding site was introduced by template switching, and a unique molecular identifier was present in the final cDNA, enabling accurate counting of TCR cDNA molecules. First-strand cDNA for TCR alpha and beta chains was synthesized from specific primers in the conserved constant-segment region. To control for contamination, every cDNA library carried two barcodes: a SMART-Mk sample barcode plus Illumina barcodes. TruSeq adapter sequences and Illumina sample barcodes were added in two successive PCR steps. Sequencing of the TCR alpha and beta cDNA libraries was done on the Illumina HiSeq platform using custom primers. The authors processed their data as follows. MiGEC processed the raw reads to extract unique molecular identifiers, while MiXCR was used to determine the CDR3 positions. Recombination models were inferred per individual with the repgenHMM and IGoR tools using an EM algorithm. The analysis of shared clonotypes was done with the tcR package in R, with sharing normalized by the product of cloneset sizes. Out-of-frame nonproductive sequences were analyzed to study raw recombination free of thymic and clonal selection effects. TCRdb reran the public reads through fastp at Q25 and MiXCR, keeping productive beta chains. Entries are consolidated by CDR3 protein sequence, retaining the most common genes and DNA. TCRdb's processing, not the study's, gives the V and J calls here. A total of 1,800,000 or so distinct CDR3 sequences appear in this sample, 25% to 35% of them only once. 0.25% to 0.3% of the sample rests with the top ten.

For this clonotype: Its target antigen remains unknown. Base qualities are not recorded, but no much larger clone differs from it by a single base.

Only healthy Caucasian donors were included. This sequence was found in a newborn girl in good health. Sequenced sample: cord blood. The sequence links TRBV3-1 to TRBJ1-2; no D gene can be assigned with confidence. The base sequence is TGTGCCAGCAGCCAAGGGCACATTGGGTATGGCTACACCTTC. Its coded protein is CASSQGHIGYGYTF.